The clone carrying this TCR beta chain was observed a few times. The data are from a study of patients and donors after allogeneic stem cell transplantation. TCRdb re-analysed the RT-PCR reads in MiXCR, keeping a single row per CDR3 protein. The sample lists some 960,000 distinct CDR3 sequences; approximately 19% were seen once. V dropped 2 bases and J dropped 0 bases, with 16 bases sitting between them. CDR1 is LGHNA and CDR2 is YSLEER in the germline V gene. CDR3 length: 18 amino acids. Specimen: blood, either unsorted or a sorted T cell fraction (not recorded which). The TCR was taken from a human donor who was either an allogeneic HSCT recipient or a stem cell or donor lymphocyte infusion donor (not recorded which). It is not recorded whose cells these are; they may come from a transplant donor. The rearrangement links TRBV4-3 to TRBJ1-4; D is uncertain. The CDR3 here is CASSQFPPLTSTNEKLFF. DNA for the CDR3: TGCGCCAGCAGCCAATTTCCACCACTCACCTCAACTAATGAAAAACTGTTTTTT.